The 8 T cell receptor beta chains given below trace back to one sample, sequenced in a study of blood T cells in healthy people across ages. Sample-barcoded 5' priming and a J-beta primer mix drove a second PCR of about 6 to 12 cycles. Via MiXCR, TCRdb re-called the 5' RACE reads, giving one row per CDR3 protein. The repertoire holds about 1.6 million distinct CDR3 sequences, with approximately 32% as singletons. Sequencing was carried out using blood. These receptors were taken from a woman aged 30 to 39 in good health.

V usage is TRBV6-1 and J usage is TRBJ2-1; D is perhaps TRBD1 (5 bases). CDR1 MNHNS and CDR2 SASEGT come from the germline V gene. The V end lost 11 bases, the J end lost 2 bases, and 19 bases lay between the germline ends. The CDR3 loop spans 15 amino acids. In DNA form, the CDR3 reads TGTGCCTGCCGGCCAGGGCAGGGCGCCTACAATGAGCAGTTCTTC. As protein: CACRPGQGAYNEQFF.

The chain employs TRBV5-6 and TRBJ2-3; D is unresolved. V was pared by 4 bases and J by 2 bases, with 14 bases between. Looked up from germline, CDR1 is SGHDT and CDR2 is YYEEEE. The CDR3 runs 15 residues. The CDR3: CASSLGPGNTDTQYF. The CDR3 DNA is TGTGCCAGCAGCCTAGGACCTGGTAACACAGATACGCAGTATTTT.

This clonotype was counted only a few times. V gene TRBV5-1 combines with J gene TRBJ2-1; D is unclear. Germline V lookup: CDR1 SGHRS, CDR2 YFSETQ. Deletions cut 0 bases from V and 9 bases from J, with 13 bases between. There are 14 residues in the CDR3. CDR3 loop: CASSLGDAGSEQFF. The CDR3 DNA sequence: TGCGCCAGCAGCTTGGGAGACGCCGGCAGTGAGCAGTTCTTC.

The J gene is TRBJ2-7, the V gene TRBV6-1; D is uncertain. Per the germline V gene, CDR1 is MNHNS and CDR2 is SASEGT. Trimming removed 0 bases at V and 5 bases at J, with 11 bases between. The CDR3 covers 14 residues. CDR3 amino acids: CASSEAGPRDEQYF. The CDR3 coding sequence is TGTGCCAGCAGTGAAGCGGGCCCTAGAGACGAGCAGTACTTC.

The V gene is TRBV27, the J gene TRBJ2-4; D is possibly TRBD2 (5 bases). The DNA end is a closer match to TRBJ2-7, so the J assignment may be wrong. Germline CDR1 MNHEY, CDR2 SMNVEV (reference sequence). The CDR3 has 13 amino acids. The CDR3 coding sequence is TGTGCCAGCAGTTGGGAGCACGGCTACGAGCAGTACTTC. Translation: CASSWEHGYEQYF.

The chain recombines TRBV20-1 with TRBJ2-5; 9 nucleotides agree with TRBD1. The CDR3 runs 17 residues. The J segment lost 2 bases and the V segment lost 1 base, leaving 11 bases of the junction unmatched. The V gene's germline CDR1 is DFQATT and CDR2 SNEGSKA (reference sequence). This CDR3 reads CSARGDRETRLQETQYF. The CDR3 DNA sequence: TGCAGTGCTAGAGGGGACAGGGAGACTCGGTTACAAGAGACCCAGTACTTC.

This clonotype was recorded a few times. The genes are TRBV20-1 and TRBJ2-7; D is perhaps TRBD1 or TRBD2 (5 bases each). Trimming stripped 0 bases from V and 3 bases from J, with 15 bases between. The germline gives CDR1 DFQATT, CDR2 SNEGSKA (reference sequence). The CDR3 loop spans 15 amino acids. The DNA for the CDR3 is TGCAGTGCTAGAGATGGGGAGACAGACAGCTACGAGCAGTACTTC. As protein: CSARDGETDSYEQYF.

V and J are TRBV20-1 and TRBJ2-4; 9 bases map to TRBD2. Gene TRBJ2-7 matches the end of the DNA better, so the J call may be wrong. The length of the CDR3 is 15 residues. CDR1 and CDR2 (germline): DFQATT, SNEGSKA (reference sequence). The CDR3, as DNA: TGCAGTGCTACCACAAGACTAGCGGCTACCTACGAGCAGTACTTC. This translates into CSATTRLAATYEQYF.